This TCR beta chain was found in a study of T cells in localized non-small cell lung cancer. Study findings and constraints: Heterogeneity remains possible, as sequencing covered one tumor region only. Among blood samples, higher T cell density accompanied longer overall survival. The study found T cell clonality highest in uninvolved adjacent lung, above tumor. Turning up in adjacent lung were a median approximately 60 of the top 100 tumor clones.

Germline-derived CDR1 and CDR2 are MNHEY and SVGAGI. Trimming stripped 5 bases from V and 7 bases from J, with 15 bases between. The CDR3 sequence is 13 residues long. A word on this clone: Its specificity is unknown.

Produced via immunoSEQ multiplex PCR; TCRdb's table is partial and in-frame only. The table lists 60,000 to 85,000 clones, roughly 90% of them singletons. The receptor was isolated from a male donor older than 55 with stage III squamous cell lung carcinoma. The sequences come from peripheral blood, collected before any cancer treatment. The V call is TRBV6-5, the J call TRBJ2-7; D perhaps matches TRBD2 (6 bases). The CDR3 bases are TGTGCCAGCAGTCGACTAGGAGGAGGAGAGCAGTACGTC. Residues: CASSRLGGGEQYV.